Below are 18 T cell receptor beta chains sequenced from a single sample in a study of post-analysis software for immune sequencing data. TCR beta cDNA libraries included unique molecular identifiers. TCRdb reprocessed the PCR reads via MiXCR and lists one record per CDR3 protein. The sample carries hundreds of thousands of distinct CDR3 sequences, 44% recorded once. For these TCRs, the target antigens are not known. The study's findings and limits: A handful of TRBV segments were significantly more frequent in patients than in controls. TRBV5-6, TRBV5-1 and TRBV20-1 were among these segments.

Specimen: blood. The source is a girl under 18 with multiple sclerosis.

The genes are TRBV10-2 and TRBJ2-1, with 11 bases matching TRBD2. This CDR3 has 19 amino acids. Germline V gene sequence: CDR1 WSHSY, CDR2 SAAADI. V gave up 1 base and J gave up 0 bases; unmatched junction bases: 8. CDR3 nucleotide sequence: TGCGCCAGCAGTGAGTTGGTAGCGGGAGGGCCGAGCTCCTACAATGAGCAGTTCTTC. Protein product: CASSELVAGGPSSYNEQFF.

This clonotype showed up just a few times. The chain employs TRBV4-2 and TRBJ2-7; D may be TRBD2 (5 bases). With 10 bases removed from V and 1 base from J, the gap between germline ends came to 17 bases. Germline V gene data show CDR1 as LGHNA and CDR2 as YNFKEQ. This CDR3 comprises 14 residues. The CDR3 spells CATTLGGGSYEQYF. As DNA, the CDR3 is TGTGCCACTACTCTAGGCGGAGGATCCTACGAGCAGTACTTC.

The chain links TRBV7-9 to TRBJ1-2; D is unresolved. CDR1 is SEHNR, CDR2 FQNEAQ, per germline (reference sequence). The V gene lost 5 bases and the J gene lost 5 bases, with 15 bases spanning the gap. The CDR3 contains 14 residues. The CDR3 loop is CASSQSYDAYGYTF. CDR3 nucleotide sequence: TGTGCCAGCAGCCAGTCCTACGATGCATATGGCTACACCTTC.

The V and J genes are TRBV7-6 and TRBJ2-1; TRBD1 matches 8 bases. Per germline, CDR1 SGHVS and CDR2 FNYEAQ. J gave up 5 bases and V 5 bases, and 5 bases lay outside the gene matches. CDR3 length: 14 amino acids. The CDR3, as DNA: TGTGCCAGCAGCCCCGCAGGGGGCAACAATGAGCAGTTCTTC. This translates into CASSPAGGNNEQFF.

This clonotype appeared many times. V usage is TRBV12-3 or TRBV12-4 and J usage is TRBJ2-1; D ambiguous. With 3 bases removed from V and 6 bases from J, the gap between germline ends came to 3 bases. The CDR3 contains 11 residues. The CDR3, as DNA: TGTGCCAGCAGTTTGATCAATGAGCAGTTCTTC. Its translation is CASSLINEQFF.

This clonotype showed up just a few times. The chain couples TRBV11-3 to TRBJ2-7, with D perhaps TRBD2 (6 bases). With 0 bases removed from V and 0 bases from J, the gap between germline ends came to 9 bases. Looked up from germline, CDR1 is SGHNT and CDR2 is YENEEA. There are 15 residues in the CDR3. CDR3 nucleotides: TGTGCCAGCAGCTTAGATGCGGGGAGCTCCTACGAGCAGTACTTC. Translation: CASSLDAGSSYEQYF.

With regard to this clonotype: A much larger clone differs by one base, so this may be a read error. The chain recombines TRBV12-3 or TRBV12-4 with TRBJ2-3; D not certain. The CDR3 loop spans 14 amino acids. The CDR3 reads CAGSRSGGTDTQYF. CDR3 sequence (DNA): TGTGCCGGCAGCCGCTCGGGCGGAACAGATACGCAGTATTTT.

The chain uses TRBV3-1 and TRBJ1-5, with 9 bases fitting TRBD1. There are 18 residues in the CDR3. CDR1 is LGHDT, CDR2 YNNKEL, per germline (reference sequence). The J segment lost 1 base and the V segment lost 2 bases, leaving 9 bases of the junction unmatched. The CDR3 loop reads CASSQFPKGQGSNQPQHF. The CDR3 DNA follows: TGTGCCAGCAGCCAATTCCCGAAGGGACAGGGAAGCAATCAGCCCCAGCATTTT.

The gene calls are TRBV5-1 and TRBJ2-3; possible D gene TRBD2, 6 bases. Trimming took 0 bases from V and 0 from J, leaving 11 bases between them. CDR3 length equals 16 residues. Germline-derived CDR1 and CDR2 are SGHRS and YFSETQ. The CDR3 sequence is CASSLEASVSTDTQYF. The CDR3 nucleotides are TGCGCCAGCAGCTTGGAAGCTAGCGTCAGCACAGATACGCAGTATTTT.

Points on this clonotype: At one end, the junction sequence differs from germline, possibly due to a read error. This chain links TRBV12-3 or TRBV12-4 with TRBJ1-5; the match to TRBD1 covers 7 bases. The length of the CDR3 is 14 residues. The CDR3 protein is CASSFPAGGQPQHF. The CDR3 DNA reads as TGTGCCAGTAGTTTCCCGGCAGGGGGTCAGCCCCAGCATTTT.

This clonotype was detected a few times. The CDR3 DNA reads as TGTGCCAGCATCCAATTCACCGGACAGCCCGGCGGCTACACCTTC. As protein: CASIQFTGQPGGYTF. V is TRBV6-5 and J is TRBJ1-2, with D perhaps TRBD1 (6 bases). The CDR3 runs 15 residues. Per the germline V gene, CDR1 is MNHEY and CDR2 is SVGAGI. The V end was cut by 7 bases, the J end by 8 bases, with 23 bases between.

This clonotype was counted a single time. The CDR3 DNA follows: TGTGCCAGCAGTAACACTGGGGCCAACGTCCTGACTTTC. It encodes CASSNTGANVLTF. The V and J genes are TRBV12-3 or TRBV12-4 and TRBJ2-6; no clear D gene. With 5 bases removed from V and 2 bases from J, the gap between germline ends came to 4 bases. CDR3 length: 13 residues.

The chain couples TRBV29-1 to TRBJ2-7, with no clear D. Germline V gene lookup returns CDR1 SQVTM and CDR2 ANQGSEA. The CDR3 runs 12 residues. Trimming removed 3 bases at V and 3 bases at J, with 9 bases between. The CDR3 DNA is TGCAGCGTTGAGGACGGGCGCTACGAGCAGTACTTC. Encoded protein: CSVEDGRYEQYF.

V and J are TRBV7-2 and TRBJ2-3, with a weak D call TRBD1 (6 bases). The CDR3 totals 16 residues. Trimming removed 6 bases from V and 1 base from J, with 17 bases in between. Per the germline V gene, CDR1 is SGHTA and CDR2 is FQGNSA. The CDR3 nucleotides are TGTGCCAGCAGTCCCGCAGGGGCGAGGGGCACAGATACGCAGTATTTT. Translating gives CASSPAGARGTDTQYF.

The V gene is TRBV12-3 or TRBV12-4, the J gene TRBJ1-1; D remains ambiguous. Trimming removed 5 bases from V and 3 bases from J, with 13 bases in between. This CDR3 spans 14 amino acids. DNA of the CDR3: TGTGCCAGCAGTCCCCTTATCAAGGACACTGAAGCTTTCTTT. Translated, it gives CASSPLIKDTEAFF.

Written as DNA, the CDR3 is TGTGCCAGCAGTGTTAGCAGGGTAGCCTACACCTTC. Encoded protein: CASSVSRVAYTF. The chain recombines TRBV2 with TRBJ1-2, with a weak D call TRBD1 (5 bases). The CDR3 loop spans 12 amino acids. Germline assignment: CDR1 SNHLY and CDR2 FYNNEI. V was clipped by 4 bases and J by 10 bases, with 13 bases between them. The entire variable domain, with the rest obtained from reference TRBV2 and TRBJ1-2, is as follows: EPEVTQTPSHQVTQMGQEVILRCVPISNHLYFYWYRQILGQKVEFLVSFYNNEISEKSEIFDDQFSVERPDGSNFTLKIRSTKLEDSAMYFCASSVSRVAYTFGSGTRLTVV.

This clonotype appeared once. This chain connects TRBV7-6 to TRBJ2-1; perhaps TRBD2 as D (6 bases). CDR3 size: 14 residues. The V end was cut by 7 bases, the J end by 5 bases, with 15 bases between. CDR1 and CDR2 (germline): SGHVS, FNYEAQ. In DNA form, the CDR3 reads TGTGCCAGCAACCAGGAGGGCCCCGACAATGAGCAGTTCTTC. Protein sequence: CASNQEGPDNEQFF.

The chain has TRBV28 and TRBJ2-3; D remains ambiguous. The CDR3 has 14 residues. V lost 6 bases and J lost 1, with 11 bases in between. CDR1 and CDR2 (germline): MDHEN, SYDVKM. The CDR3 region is CASSTDGGTDTQYF. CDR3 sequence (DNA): TGTGCCAGCAGCACGGACGGTGGCACAGATACGCAGTATTTT. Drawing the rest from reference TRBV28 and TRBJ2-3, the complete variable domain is DVKVTQSSRYLVKRTGEKVFLECVQDMDHENMFWYRQDPGLGLRLIYFSYDVKMKEKGDIPEGYSVSREKKERFSLILESASTNQTSMYLCASSTDGGTDTQYFGPGTRLTVL.